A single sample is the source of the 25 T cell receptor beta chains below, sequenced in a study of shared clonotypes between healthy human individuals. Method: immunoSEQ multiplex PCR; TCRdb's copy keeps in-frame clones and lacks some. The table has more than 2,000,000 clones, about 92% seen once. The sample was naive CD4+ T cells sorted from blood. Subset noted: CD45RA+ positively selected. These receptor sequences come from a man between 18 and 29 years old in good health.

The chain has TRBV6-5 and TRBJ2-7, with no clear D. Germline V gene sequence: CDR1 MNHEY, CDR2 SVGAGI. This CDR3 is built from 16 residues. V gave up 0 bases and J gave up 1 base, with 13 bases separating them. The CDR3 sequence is CASSYSGNSLSYEQYF. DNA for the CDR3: TGTGCCAGCAGTTACTCCGGCAACTCCCTTTCCTACGAGCAGTACTTC.

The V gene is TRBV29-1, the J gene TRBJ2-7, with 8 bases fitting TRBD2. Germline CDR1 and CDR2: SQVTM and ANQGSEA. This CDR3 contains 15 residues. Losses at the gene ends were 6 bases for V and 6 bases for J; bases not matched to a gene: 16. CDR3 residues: CSVQIRTSNLLEQYF. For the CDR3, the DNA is TGCAGCGTCCAGATCCGGACTAGCAACCTCCTCGAGCAGTACTTC.

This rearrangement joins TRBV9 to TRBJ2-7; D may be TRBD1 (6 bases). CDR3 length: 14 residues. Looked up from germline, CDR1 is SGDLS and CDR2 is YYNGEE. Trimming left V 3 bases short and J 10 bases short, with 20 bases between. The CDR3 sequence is CASSGHDSGAVQYF. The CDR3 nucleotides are TGTGCCAGCAGCGGACATGATTCAGGGGCCGTCCAGTACTTC.

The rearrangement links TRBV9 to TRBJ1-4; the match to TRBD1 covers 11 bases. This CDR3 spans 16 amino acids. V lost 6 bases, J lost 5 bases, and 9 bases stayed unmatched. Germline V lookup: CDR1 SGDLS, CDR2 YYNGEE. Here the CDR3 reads CASNPGTGGFNEKLFF. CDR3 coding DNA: TGTGCCAGCAATCCAGGGACAGGGGGGTTCAATGAAAAACTGTTTTTT.

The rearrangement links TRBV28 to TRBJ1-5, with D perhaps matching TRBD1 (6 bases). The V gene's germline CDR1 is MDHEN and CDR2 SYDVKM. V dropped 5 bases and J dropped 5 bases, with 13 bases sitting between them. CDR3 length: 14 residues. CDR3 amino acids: CASSPDRNDQPQHF. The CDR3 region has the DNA TGTGCCAGCAGTCCTGACAGGAATGATCAGCCCCAGCATTTT.

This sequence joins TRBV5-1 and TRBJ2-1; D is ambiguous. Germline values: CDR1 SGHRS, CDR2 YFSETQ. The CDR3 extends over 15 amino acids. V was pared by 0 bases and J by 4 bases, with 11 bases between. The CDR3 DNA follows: TGCGCCAGCAGCTTGGCCAACAGTTTGTACAATGAGCAGTTCTTC. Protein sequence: CASSLANSLYNEQFF.

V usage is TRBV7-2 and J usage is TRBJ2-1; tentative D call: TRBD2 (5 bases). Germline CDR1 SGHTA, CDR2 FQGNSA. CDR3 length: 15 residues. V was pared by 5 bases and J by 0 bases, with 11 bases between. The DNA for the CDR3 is TGTGCCAGCAGCGCGACTGGGAGCTCCTACAATGAGCAGTTCTTC. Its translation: CASSATGSSYNEQFF.

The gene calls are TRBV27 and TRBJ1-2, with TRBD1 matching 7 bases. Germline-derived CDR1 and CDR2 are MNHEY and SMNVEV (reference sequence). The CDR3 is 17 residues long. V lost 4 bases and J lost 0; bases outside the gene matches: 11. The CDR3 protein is CASSSYTWDSTNYGYTF. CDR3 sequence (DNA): TGTGCCAGCAGTTCGTACACCTGGGACAGTACTAACTATGGCTACACCTTC.

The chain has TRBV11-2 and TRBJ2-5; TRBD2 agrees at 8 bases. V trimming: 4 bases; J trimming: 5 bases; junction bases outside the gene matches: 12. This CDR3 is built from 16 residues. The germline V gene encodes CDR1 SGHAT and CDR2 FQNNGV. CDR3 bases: TGTGCCAGCAGCTCCCCGCAGCGGGGGTATACGGAGACCCAGTACTTC. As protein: CASSSPQRGYTETQYF.

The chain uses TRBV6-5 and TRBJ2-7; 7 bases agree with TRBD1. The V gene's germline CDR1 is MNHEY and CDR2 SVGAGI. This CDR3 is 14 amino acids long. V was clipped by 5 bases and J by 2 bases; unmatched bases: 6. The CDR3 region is CASSRQGTAYEQYF. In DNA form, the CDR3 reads TGTGCCAGCAGTCGACAGGGTACGGCCTACGAGCAGTACTTC.

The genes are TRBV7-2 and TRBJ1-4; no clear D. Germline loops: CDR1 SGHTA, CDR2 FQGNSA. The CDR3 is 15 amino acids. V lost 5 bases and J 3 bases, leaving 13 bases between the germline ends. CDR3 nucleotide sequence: TGTGCCAGCAGCCTGAACGGGGATCCTAATGAAAAACTGTTTTTT. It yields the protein CASSLNGDPNEKLFF. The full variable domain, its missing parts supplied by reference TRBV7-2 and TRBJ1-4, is GAGVSQSPSNKVTEKGKDVELRCDPISGHTALYWYRQSLGQGLEFLIYFQGNSAPDKSGLPSDRFSAERTGGSVSTLTIQRTQQEDSAVYLCASSLNGDPNEKLFFGSGTQLSVL.

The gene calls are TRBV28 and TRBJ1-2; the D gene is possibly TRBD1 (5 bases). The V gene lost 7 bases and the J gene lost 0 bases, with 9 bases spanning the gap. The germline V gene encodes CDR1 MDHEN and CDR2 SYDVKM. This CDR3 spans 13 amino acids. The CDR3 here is CASNRGSNYGYTF. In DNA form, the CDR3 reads TGTGCCAGCAACCGGGGCTCTAACTATGGCTACACCTTC.

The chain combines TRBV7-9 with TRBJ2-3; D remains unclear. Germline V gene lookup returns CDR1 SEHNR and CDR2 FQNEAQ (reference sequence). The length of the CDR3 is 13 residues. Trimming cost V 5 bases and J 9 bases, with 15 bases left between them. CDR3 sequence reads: CASSQTPADTQYF. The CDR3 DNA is TGTGCCAGCAGCCAGACTCCAGCTGACACGCAGTATTTT.

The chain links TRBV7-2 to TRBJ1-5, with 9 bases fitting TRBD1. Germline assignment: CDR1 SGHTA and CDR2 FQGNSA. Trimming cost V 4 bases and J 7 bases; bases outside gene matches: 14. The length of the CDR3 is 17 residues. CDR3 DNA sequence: TGTGCCAGCAGCTCGAGCCCGGGACAGGGAACGCACCAGCCCCAGCATTTT. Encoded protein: CASSSSPGQGTHQPQHF.

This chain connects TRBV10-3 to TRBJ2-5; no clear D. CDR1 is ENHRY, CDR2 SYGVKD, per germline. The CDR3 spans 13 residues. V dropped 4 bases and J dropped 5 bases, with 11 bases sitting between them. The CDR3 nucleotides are TGTGCCATCAGTGTCCAAAACGAGGAGACCCAGTACTTC. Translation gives CAISVQNEETQYF.

This CDR3 reads CASSEQGQGASGANVLTF. CDR3 sequence (DNA): TGTGCCAGCAGCGAACAGGGACAGGGGGCTTCTGGGGCCAACGTCCTGACTTTC. The chain uses TRBV6-4 and TRBJ2-6; 12 bases are a match to TRBD1. The germline gives CDR1 MRHNA, CDR2 SNTAGT. The CDR3 contains 18 residues. V shed 6 bases, J shed 1 base, and the junction held 7 bases outside the gene matches.

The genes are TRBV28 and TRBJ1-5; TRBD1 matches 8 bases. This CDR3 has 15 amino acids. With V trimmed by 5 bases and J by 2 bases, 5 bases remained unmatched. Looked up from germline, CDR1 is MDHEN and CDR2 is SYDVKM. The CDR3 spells CASSGQGKGNQPQHF. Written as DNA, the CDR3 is TGTGCCAGCAGTGGACAGGGAAAGGGCAATCAGCCCCAGCATTTT. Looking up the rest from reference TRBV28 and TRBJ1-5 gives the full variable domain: DVKVTQSSRYLVKRTGEKVFLECVQDMDHENMFWYRQDPGLGLRLIYFSYDVKMKEKGDIPEGYSVSREKKERFSLILESASTNQTSMYLCASSGQGKGNQPQHFGDGTRLSIL.

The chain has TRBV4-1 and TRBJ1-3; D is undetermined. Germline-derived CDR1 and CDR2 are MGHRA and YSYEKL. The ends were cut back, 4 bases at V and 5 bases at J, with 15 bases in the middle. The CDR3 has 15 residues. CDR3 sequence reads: CASSPLASGRNTIYF. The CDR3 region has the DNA TGCGCCAGCAGCCCCCTGGCGTCGGGAAGAAACACCATATATTTT.

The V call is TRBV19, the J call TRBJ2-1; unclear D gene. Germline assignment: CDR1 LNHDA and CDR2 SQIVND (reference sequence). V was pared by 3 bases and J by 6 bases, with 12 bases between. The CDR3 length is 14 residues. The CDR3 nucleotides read TGTGCCAGTAGTATGTCAGGTATCCTCAATGAGCAGTTCTTC. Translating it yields CASSMSGILNEQFF. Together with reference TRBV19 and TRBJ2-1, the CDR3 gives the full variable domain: DGGITQSPKYLFRKEGQNVTLSCEQNLNHDAMYWYRQDPGQGLRLIYYSQIVNDFQKGDIAEGYSVSREKKESFPLTVTSAQKNPTAFYLCASSMSGILNEQFFGPGTRLTVL.

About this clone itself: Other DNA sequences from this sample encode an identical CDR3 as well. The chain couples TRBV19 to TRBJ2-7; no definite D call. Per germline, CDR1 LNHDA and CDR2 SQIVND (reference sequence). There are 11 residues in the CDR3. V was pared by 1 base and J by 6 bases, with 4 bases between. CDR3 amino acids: CASSIGIEQYF. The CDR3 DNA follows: TGTGCCAGTAGTATAGGGATCGAGCAGTACTTC.

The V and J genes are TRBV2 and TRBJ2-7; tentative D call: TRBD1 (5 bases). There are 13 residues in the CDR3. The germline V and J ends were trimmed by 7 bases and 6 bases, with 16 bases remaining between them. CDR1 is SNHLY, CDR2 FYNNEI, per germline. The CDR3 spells CASNLQGLGEQYF. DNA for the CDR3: TGTGCCAGCAATCTCCAGGGCCTGGGCGAGCAGTACTTC.

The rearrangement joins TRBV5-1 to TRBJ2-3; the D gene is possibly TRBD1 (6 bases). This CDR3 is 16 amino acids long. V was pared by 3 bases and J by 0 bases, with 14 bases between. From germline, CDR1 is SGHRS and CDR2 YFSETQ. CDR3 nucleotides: TGCGCCAGCAGCTGGGGCAGGGGTCCTAGCACAGATACGCAGTATTTT. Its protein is CASSWGRGPSTDTQYF.

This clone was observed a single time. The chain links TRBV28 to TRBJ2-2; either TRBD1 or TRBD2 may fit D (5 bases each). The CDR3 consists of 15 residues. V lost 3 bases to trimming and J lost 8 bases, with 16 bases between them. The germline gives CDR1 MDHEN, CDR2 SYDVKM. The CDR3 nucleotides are TGTGCCAGCAGTTTCAGGCCCCAGGGCGGGGGGGAGCTGTTTTTT. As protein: CASSFRPQGGGELFF.

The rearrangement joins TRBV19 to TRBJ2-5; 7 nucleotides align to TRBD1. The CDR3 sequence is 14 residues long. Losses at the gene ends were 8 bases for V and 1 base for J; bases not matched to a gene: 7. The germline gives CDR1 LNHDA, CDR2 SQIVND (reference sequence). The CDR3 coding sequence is TGTGCCAGTTGCCGGGACAGCCGCCAAGAGACCCAGTACTTC. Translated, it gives CASCRDSRQETQYF.

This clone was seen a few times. The chain's CDR3 is CALFQGTEAFF. In DNA, the CDR3 is TGTGCCCTCTTCCAGGGGACTGAAGCTTTCTTT. V usage is TRBV30 and J usage is TRBJ1-1; a weak D match, TRBD1 (6 bases). The V gene's germline CDR1 is GTSNPN and CDR2 SVGIG (reference sequence). The ends were cut back, 8 bases at V and 5 bases at J, with 12 bases in the middle. CDR3 length equals 11 residues.